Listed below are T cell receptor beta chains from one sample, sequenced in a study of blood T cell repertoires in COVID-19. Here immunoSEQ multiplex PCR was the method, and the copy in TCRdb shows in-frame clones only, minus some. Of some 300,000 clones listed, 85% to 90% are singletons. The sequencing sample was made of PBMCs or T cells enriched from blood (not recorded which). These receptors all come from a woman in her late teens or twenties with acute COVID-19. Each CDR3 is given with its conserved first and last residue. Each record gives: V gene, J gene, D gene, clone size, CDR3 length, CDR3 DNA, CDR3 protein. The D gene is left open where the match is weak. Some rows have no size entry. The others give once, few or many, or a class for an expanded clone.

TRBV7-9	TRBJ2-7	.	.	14	TGTGCCAGCAGCCCAGGACTGTTCTCCTACGAGCAGTACTTC	CASSPGLFSYEQYF
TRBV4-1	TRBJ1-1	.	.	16	TGCGCCAGCAGCCAACCAACTCAGGGAGGGAGCACTGAAGCTTTCTTT	CASSQPTQGGSTEAFF
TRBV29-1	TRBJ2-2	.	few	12	TGCAGCGTTGTCAGGGGAACCGGGGAGCTGTTTTTT	CSVVRGTGELFF
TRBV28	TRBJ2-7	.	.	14	TGTGCCAGCAGTTTACTGGTAGCGGATTACGAGCAGTACTTC	CASSLLVADYEQYF
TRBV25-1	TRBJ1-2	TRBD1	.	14	TGTGCCAGCAGTGATCCCGGGACAGTAGATGGCTACACCTTC	CASSDPGTVDGYTF
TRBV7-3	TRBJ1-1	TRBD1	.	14	TGTGCCAGCAGCCCCGGGGACAGGGTCACTGAAGCTTTCTTT	CASSPGDRVTEAFF
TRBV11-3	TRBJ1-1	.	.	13	TGTGCCAGCAGCTTTACCAGGGATACTGAAGCTTTCTTT	CASSFTRDTEAFF
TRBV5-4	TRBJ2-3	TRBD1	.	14	TGTGCCAGCAGCTTTCGGACAGGGGCAGATACGCAGTATTTT	CASSFRTGADTQYF
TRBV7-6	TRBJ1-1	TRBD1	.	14	TGTGCCAGCAGCTTTCTAGGGGGCAACACTGAAGCTTTCTTT	CASSFLGGNTEAFF
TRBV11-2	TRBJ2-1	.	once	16	TGTGCCAGCAGCTCCTTATTCGAGGGAGGGGGAAATGAGCAGTTCTTC	CASSSLFEGGGNEQFF
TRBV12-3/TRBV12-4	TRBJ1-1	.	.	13	TGTGCCAGCAGTTTAAAGAGGGAAGGTGAAGCTTTCTTT	CASSLKREGEAFF
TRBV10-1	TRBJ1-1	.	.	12	TGCGCCAGCAGTGGAGTCGGGGGATACGCTTTCTTT	CASSGVGGYAFF
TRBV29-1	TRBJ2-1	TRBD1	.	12	TGCAGCGTCGGACAGGGAAGCCATGAGCAGTTCTTC	CSVGQGSHEQFF
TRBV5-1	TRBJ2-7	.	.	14	TGCGCCAGCAGCCATTCTGCTAGCGCCTACGAGCAGTACTTC	CASSHSASAYEQYF
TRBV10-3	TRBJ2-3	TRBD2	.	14	TGTGCCGTTATAGCGGGAGGGTACACAGATACGCAGTATTTT	CAVIAGGYTDTQYF
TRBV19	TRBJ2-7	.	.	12	TGTGCCAGTAGTATTGGCTCCAACGAGCAGTACTTC	CASSIGSNEQYF
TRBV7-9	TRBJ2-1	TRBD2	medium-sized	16	TGTGCCAGCAGGGCAAAGGGGACTAGCATCTTCCATGAGCAGTTCTTC	CASRAKGTSIFHEQFF
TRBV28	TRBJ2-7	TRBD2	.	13	TGTGCCAGCGAACGGGACTACCCCTACGAGCAGTACTTC	CASERDYPYEQYF
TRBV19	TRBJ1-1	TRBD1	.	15	TGTGCCAGTAGCGGGACAGGGGCAATGAACACTGAAGCTTTCTTT	CASSGTGAMNTEAFF
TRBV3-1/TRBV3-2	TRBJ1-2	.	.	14	TGTGCCAGCAGCCAAGAAGACAGGCCTCGGGGCTACACCTTC	CASSQEDRPRGYTF
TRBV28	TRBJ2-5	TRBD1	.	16	TGTGCCAGCAGTTTGGGGGCCAGGGGGCGATCAGAGACCCAGTACTTC	CASSLGARGRSETQYF
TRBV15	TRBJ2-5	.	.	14	TGTGCCACCAGCAGAGTTAACAGGCAAGAGACCCAGTACTTC	CATSRVNRQETQYF
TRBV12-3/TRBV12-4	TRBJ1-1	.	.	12	TGTGCCAGCAGTTTGGCAGACACTGAAGCTTTCTTT	CASSLADTEAFF
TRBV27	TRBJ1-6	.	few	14	TGTGCCAGCAGTCTCCGACACGGCGGGTCACCCCTCCACTTT	CASSLRHGGSPLHF
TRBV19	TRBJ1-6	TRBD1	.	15	TGTGCCAGTTCCGAAACGACAGGGGGCAATTCACCCCTCCACTTT	CASSETTGGNSPLHF
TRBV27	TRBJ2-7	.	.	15	TGTGCCAGCAGACCAACGGGGACAACTTCCTACGAGCAGTACTTC	CASRPTGTTSYEQYF
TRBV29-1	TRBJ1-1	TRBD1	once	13	TGCAGCGTTCATACAGGGGTGAACACTGAAGCTTTCTTT	CSVHTGVNTEAFF
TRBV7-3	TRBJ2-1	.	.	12	TGTGCCAGCAGCTCTCTGGGCGATGAGCAGTTCTTC	CASSSLGDEQFF
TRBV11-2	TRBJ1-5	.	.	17	TGTGCCAGCAGCTTAGTGAGTTCTATGGAGCCTTATCGGCCCCAGCATTTT	CASSLVSSMEPYRPQHF
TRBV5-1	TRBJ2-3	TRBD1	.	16	TGCGCCAGCAGCTTGGTCCCCGGGACAGGGGCAGATACGCAGTATTTT	CASSLVPGTGADTQYF
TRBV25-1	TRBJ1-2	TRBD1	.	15	TGTGCCAGCAGCGATAGGGACAGGGGCACTAGCGGCTACACCTTC	CASSDRDRGTSGYTF
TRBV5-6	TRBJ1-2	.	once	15	TGTGCCAGCAGCTTGGAGCAGGCCGGATCCTATGGCTACACCTTC	CASSLEQAGSYGYTF
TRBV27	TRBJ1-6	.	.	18	TGTGCCAGCAGTTTACGGTATCGGAGGGGAACCTATAATTCACCCCTCCACTTT	CASSLRYRRGTYNSPLHF
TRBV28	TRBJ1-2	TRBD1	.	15	TGTGCCAGCAGTTGGGCCCTGGACAGGGGGTATGGCTACACCTTC	CASSWALDRGYGYTF
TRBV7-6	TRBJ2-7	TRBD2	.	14	TGTGCCAGCAGCTTAGCGACTAGCGATAACGAGCAGTACTTC	CASSLATSDNEQYF
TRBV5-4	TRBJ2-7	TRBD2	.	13	TGTGCCAGCAGCCCGGGACTAGCGGGATTGTGGTACTTC	CASSPGLAGLWYF
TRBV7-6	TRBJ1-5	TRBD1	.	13	TGTGCCAGCAGCCCCGACAGGGATCAGCCCCAGCATTTT	CASSPDRDQPQHF
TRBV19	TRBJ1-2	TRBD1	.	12	TGTGCCAGTTCCGGCAGGGGGCAGGGCTACACCTTC	CASSGRGQGYTF
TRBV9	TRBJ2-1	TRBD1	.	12	TGTGCCAGCAGCGGACAGGGGAATGAGCAGTTCTTC	CASSGQGNEQFF
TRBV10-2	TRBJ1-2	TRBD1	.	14	TGCGCCAGCAGTTGGGACAGGGGTGTGAGTGGCTACACCTTC	CASSWDRGVSGYTF